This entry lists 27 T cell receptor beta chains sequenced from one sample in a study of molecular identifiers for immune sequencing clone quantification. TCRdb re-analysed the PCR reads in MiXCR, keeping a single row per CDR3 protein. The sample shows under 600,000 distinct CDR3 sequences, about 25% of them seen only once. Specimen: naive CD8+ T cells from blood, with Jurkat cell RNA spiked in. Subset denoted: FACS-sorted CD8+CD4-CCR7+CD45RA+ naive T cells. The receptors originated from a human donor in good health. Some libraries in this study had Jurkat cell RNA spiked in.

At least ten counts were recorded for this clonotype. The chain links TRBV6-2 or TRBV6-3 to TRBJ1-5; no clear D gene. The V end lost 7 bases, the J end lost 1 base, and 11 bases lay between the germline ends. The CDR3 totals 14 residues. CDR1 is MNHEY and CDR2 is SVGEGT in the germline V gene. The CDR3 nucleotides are TGTGCCAGCACCAACGGCAGGAGCAATCAGCCCCAGCATTTT. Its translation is CASTNGRSNQPQHF.

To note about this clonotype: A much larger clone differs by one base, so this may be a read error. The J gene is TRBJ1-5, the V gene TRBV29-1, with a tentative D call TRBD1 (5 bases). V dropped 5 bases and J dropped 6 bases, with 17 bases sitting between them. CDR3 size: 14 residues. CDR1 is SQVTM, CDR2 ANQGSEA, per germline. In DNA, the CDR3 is TGCAGCGTTCCCTGGGCAGGGATCGGTCAGCCCCAGCATTTT. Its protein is CSVPWAGIGQPQHF.

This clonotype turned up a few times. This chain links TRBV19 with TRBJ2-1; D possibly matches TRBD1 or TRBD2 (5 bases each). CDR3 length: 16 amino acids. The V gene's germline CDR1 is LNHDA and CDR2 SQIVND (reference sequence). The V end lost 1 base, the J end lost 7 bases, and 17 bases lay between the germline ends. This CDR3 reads CASSIGVGASFNEQFF. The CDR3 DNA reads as TGTGCCAGTAGTATAGGGGTCGGGGCGTCGTTTAATGAGCAGTTCTTC.

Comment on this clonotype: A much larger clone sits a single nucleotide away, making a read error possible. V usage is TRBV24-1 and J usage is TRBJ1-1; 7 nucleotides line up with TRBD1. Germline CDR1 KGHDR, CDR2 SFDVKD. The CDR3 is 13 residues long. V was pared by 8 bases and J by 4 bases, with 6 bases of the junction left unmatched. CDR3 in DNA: TGTGCCACCAAAGAGGGGGCGGGCACTGAAGCTTTCTTT. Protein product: CATKEGAGTEAFF.

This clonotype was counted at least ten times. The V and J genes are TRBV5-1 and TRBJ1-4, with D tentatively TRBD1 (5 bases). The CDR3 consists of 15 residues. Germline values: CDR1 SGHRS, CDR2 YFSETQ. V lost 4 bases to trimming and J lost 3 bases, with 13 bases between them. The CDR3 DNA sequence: TGCGCCAGCAGCACGGAACGGGGCTCTAATGAAAAACTGTTTTTT. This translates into CASSTERGSNEKLFF. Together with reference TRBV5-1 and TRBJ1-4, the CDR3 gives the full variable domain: KAGVTQTPRYLIKTRGQQVTLSCSPISGHRSVSWYQQTPGQGLQFLFEYFSETQRNKGNFPGRFSGRQFSNSRSEMNVSTLELGDSALYLCASSTERGSNEKLFFGSGTQLSVL.

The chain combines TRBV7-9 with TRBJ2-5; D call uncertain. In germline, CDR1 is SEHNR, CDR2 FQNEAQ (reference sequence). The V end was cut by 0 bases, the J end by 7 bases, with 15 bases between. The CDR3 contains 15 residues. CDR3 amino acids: CASSLAVTVAATQYF. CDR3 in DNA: TGTGCCAGCAGCTTAGCTGTAACGGTGGCGGCGACCCAGTACTTC. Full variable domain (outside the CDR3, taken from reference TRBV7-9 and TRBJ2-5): DTGVSQNPRHKITKRGQNVTFRCDPISEHNRLYWYRQTLGQGPEFLTYFQNEAQLEKSRLLSDRFSAERPKGSFSTLEIQRTEQGDSAMYLCASSLAVTVAATQYFGPGTRLLVL.

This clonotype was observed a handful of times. CDR3 sequence: CASSFRSGGFSYNEQFF. CDR3 in DNA: TGTGCCAGCAGTTTTAGGAGCGGGGGCTTCTCCTACAATGAGCAGTTCTTC. This chain uses TRBV27 with TRBJ2-1, with TRBD2 identical over 8 bases. The germline V gene encodes CDR1 MNHEY and CDR2 SMNVEV (reference sequence). This CDR3 comprises 17 residues. The V and J ends lost 3 bases and 0 bases, in that order; junction bases with no gene match: 7.

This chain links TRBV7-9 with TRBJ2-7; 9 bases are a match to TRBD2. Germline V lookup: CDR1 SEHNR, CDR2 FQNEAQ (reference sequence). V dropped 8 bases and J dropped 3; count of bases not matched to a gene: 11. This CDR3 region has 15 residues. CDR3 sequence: CASGQWLAGYYEQYF. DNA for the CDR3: TGTGCCAGCGGCCAGTGGCTAGCGGGATACTACGAGCAGTACTTC. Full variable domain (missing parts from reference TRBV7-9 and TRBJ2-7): DTGVSQNPRHKITKRGQNVTFRCDPISEHNRLYWYRQTLGQGPEFLTYFQNEAQLEKSRLLSDRFSAERPKGSFSTLEIQRTEQGDSAMYLCASGQWLAGYYEQYFGPGTRLTVT.

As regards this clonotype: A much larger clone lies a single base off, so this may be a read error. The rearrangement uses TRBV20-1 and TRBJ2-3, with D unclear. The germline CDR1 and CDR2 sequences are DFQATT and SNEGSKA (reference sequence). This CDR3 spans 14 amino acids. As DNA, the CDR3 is TGCAGTGCTAGTCTTCTGGCGAACACAGATACGCGGTATTTT. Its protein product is CSASLLANTDTRYF.

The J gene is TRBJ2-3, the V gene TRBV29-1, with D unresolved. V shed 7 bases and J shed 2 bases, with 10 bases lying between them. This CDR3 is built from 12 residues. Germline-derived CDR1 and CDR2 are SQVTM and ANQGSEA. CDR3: CSAGIPTDTQYF. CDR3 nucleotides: TGCAGCGCTGGGATCCCCACAGATACGCAGTATTTT.

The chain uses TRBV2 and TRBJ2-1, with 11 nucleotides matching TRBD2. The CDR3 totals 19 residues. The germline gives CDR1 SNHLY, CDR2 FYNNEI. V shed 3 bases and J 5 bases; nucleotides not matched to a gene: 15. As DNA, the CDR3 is TGTGCCAGCAGTGACGAGACTCGGATTGGGACTAGCGGAAACAATGAGCAGTTCTTC. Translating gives CASSDETRIGTSGNNEQFF.

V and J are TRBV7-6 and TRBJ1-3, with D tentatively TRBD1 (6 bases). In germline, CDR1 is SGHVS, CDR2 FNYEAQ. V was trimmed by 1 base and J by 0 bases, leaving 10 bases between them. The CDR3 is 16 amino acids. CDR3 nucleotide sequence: TGTGCCAGCAGCTTAGGAAGGACAGACTCTGGAAACACCATATATTTT. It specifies CASSLGRTDSGNTIYF.

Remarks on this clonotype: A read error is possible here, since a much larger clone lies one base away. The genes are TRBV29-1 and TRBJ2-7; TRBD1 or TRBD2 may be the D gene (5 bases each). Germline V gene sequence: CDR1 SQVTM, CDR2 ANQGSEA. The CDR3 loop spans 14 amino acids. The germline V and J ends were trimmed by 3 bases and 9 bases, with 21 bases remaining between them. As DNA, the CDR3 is TGCAGCGTTGATAGGGGCTTGGATGGAGGCGTGCAGTACTTC. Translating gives CSVDRGLDGGVQYF.

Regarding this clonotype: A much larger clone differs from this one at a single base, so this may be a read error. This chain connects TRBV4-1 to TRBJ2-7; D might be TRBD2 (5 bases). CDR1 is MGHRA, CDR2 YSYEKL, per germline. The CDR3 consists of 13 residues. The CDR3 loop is CAGSQDGRVEQYF. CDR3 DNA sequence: TGCGCCGGCAGCCAAGACGGGCGGGTCGAGCAGTACTTC.

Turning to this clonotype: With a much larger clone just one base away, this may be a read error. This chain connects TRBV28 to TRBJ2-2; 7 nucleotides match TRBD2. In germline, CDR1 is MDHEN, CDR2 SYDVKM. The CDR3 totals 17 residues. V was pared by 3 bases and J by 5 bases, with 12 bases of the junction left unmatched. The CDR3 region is CASSFVLSGVITGELFF. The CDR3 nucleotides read TGTGCCAGCAGTTTTGTTCTGAGCGGGGTTATAACCGGGGAGCTGTTTTTT.

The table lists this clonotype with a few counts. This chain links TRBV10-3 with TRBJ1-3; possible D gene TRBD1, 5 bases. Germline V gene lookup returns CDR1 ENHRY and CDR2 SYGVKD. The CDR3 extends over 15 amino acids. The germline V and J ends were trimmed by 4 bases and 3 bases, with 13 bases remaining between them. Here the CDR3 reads CAISVDGTGGNTIYF. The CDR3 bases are TGTGCCATCAGTGTTGATGGGACCGGTGGAAACACCATATATTTT.

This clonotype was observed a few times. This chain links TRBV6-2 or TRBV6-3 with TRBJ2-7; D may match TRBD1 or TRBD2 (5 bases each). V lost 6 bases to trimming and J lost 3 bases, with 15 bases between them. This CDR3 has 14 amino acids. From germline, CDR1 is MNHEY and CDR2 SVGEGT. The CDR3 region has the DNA TGTGCCAGCAGCTGGGACGGCCTAATCTACGAGCAGTACTTC. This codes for CASSWDGLIYEQYF.

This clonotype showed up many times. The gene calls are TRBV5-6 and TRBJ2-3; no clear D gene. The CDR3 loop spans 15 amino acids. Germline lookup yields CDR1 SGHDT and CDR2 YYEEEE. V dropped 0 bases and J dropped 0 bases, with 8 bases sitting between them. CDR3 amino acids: CASSLDLGSTDTQYF. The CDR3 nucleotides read TGTGCCAGCAGCTTGGACCTCGGCAGCACAGATACGCAGTATTTT.

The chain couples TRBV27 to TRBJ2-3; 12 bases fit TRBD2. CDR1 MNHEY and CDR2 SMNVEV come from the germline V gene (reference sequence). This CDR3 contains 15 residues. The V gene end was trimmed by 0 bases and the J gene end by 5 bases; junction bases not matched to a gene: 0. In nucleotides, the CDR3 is TGTGCCAGCAGTTTATCGACTAGCGGGGGAGATACGCAGTATTTT. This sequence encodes CASSLSTSGGDTQYF.

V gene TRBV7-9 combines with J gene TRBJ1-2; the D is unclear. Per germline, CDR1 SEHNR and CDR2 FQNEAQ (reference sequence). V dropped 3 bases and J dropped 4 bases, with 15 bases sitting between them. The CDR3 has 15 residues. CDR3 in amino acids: CASSLYDWGTYGYTF. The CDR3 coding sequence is TGTGCCAGCAGCTTGTATGACTGGGGAACCTATGGCTACACCTTC.

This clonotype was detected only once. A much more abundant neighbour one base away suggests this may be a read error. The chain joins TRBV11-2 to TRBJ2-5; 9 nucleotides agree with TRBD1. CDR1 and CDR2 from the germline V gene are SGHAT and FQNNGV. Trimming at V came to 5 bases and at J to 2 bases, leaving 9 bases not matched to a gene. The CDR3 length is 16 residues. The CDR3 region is CASSPPGTGFQETQYF. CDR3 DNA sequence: TGTGCCAGCAGCCCACCCGGGACAGGGTTTCAAGAGACCCAGTACTTC.

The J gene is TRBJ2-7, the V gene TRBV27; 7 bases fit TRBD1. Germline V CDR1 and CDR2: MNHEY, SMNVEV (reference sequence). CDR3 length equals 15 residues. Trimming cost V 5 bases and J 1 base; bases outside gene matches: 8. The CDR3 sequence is CASSRRGRSSYEQYF. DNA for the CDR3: TGTGCCAGCAGTCGCAGGGGGAGATCTTCCTACGAGCAGTACTTC.

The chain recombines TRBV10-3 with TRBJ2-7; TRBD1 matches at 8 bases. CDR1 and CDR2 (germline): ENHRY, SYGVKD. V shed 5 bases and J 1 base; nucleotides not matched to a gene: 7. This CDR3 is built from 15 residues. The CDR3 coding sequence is TGTGCCATCAGTCGCGATCGGGACAGGTCCTACGAGCAGTACTTC. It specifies CAISRDRDRSYEQYF.

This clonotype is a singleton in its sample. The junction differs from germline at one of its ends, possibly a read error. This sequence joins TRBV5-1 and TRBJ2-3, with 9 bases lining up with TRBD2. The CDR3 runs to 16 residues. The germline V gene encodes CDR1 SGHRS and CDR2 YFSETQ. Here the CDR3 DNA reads TGCGTCAGCAGCTTTAAATTAGCGGGAGTCCCAGATACGCAGTATTTT. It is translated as CVSSFKLAGVPDTQYF.

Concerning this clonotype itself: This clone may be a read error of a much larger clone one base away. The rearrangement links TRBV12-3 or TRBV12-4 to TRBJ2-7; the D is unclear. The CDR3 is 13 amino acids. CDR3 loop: CARSLSLLGEQYF. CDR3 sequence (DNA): TGTGCCCGCAGTTTAAGTCTACTGGGCGAGCAGTACTTC.

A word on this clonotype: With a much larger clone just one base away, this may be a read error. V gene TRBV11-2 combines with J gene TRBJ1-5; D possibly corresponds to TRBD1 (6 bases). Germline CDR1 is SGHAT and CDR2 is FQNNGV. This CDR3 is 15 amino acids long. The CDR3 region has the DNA TGTGCCGGCAGCGTACAGGGAAATAGCAATCAGCCCCAGCATTTT. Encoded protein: CAGSVQGNSNQPQHF.

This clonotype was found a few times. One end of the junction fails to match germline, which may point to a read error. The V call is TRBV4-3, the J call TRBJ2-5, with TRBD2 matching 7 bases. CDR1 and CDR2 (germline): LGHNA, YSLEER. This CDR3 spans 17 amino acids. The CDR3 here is CAGSQGIAGSYQETQYF. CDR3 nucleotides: TGCGCCGGCAGCCAAGGAATAGCGGGCTCGTACCAAGAGACCCAGTACTTC.